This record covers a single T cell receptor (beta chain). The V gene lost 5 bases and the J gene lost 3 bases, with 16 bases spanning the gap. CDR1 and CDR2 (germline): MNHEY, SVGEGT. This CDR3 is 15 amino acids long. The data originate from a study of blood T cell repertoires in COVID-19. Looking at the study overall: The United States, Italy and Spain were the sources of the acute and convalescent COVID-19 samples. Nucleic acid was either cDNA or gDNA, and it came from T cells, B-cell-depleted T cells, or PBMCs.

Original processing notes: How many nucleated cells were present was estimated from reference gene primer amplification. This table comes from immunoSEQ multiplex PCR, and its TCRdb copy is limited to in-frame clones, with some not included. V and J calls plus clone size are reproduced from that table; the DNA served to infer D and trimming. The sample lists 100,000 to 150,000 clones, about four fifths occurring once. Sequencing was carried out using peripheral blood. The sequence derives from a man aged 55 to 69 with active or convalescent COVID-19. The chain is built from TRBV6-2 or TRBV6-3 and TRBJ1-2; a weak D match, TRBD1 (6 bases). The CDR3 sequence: CASSPRTAGDYGYTF. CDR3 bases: TGTGCCAGCAGTCCCCGGACGGCAGGGGACTATGGCTACACCTTC.